The source of this T cell receptor beta chain is a study of CD8+CD57+ T cells in acquired aplastic anemia. For the study at large: Sorted CD4+ and CD8+ cells yielded around 3.2 ug of DNA on average.

The germline gives CDR1 SQVTM, CDR2 ANQGSEA. The CDR3 sequence is 13 residues long. General study findings and limits: Between the patient and control groups, CD8+ Simpson's diversity did not differ significantly. Patients and controls shared about 27 CD8+ CDR3 sequences.

Patients selected for sequencing had displayed CD8+CD57+ cell expansion by flow cytometry. As to this clonotype: Its antigen is unidentified. A junction end diverges from the germline sequence, so it may reflect a read error.

Profiling that covered TCR beta VDJ and CDR3 relied on genomic DNA as its template. TCRdb re-analysed the reads in MiXCR, keeping a single row per CDR3 protein. The table records around 130,000 distinct CDR3 sequences, under 60% of them present only once. The chain links TRBV29-1 to TRBJ1-1; weak D call: TRBD1 (6 bases). The receptor's source is a human donor with aplastic anemia. The material sequenced was sorted CD4+, CD8+, or CD8+CD57+ T cells (not recorded which) from PBMCs. The CDR3 reads CSVHSGVNTDASF. Here the CDR3 DNA reads TGCAGCGTCCATTCAGGGGTGAACACTGACGCTTCCTTT.